Shown below are 15 T cell receptor beta chains from a single sample sequenced in a study of memory CD4+ T cells and cytomegalovirus serostatus. Assay: immunoSEQ multiplex PCR; the TCRdb copy retains only in-frame clones and omits some. The sample lists 54,000 or so clones, around 80% seen once, with more than 1% in the top ten. The sort gate was single viable CD3+CD4+CD8-CD45RO+ cells for memory CD4+ T cells. Sample: memory CD4+ T cells from blood. The receptors stem from an adult in good health and CMV-seronegative.

J is TRBJ2-1 and V is TRBV4-2; TRBD2 agrees at 7 bases. This CDR3 region has 15 residues. Per the germline V gene, CDR1 is LGHNA and CDR2 is YNFKEQ. V was pared by 4 bases and J by 9 bases, with 12 bases of the junction left unmatched. CDR3 sequence reads: CASSPSSGEVGEQFF. As DNA, the CDR3 is TGTGCCAGCAGCCCGTCCAGCGGGGAAGTCGGTGAGCAGTTCTTC.

The gene calls are TRBV6-1 and TRBJ1-1, with D tentatively TRBD1 (6 bases). Between the trimmed V and J ends, which lost 7 bases and 2 bases, there was a span of 11 bases. In germline, CDR1 is MNHNS, CDR2 SASEGT. The CDR3 runs to 13 residues. The CDR3 here is CASTAGGNTEAFF. CDR3 sequence (DNA): TGTGCCAGCACGGCGGGGGGCAACACTGAAGCTTTCTTT.

The V call is TRBV30, the J call TRBJ2-6; TRBD1 is a possible D gene (6 bases). This CDR3 region has 16 residues. The V end lost 3 bases, the J end lost 2 bases, and 14 bases lay between the germline ends. Germline CDR1 is GTSNPN and CDR2 is SVGIG (reference sequence). This chain's CDR3 is CAWRRGLGTGANVLTF. As DNA, the CDR3 is TGTGCCTGGAGGAGGGGGTTGGGGACTGGGGCCAACGTCCTGACTTTC.

This sequence joins TRBV19 and TRBJ2-3; D possibly corresponds to TRBD2 (5 bases). Trimming shortened V by 5 bases and J by 6 bases, and 15 bases separated the two germline ends. The CDR3 is 14 amino acids. The germline CDR1 and CDR2 sequences are LNHDA and SQIVND (reference sequence). CDR3 loop: CASSASGRGDTQYF. In DNA, the CDR3 is TGTGCCAGTAGTGCGTCGGGGAGAGGGGATACGCAGTATTTT.

The chain combines TRBV19 with TRBJ2-2; the D gene could be TRBD1 or TRBD2 (6 bases each). Trimming pared 10 bases from V and 4 bases from J, leaving 19 bases between. This CDR3 is built from 15 residues. The germline gives CDR1 LNHDA, CDR2 SQIVND (reference sequence). CDR3 region: CATRRGGTLTGELFF. In DNA form, the CDR3 reads TGTGCCACTAGAAGAGGGGGGACACTCACCGGGGAGCTGTTTTTT.

The chain couples TRBV28 to TRBJ2-7; 7 bases agree with TRBD2. Germline V gene lookup returns CDR1 MDHEN and CDR2 SYDVKM. Germline trimming cut 6 bases from V and 5 bases from J; bases unmatched to any gene: 4. The CDR3 runs 12 residues. The CDR3 is CASSPTSNEQYF. CDR3 in DNA: TGTGCCAGCAGCCCGACTAGCAACGAGCAGTACTTC.

The chain uses TRBV19 and TRBJ1-5; TRBD1 agrees at 9 bases. V shed 4 bases, J shed 2 bases, and the junction held 6 bases outside the gene matches. There are 16 residues in the CDR3. Per the germline V gene, CDR1 is LNHDA and CDR2 is SQIVND (reference sequence). The DNA of the CDR3 is TGTGCCAGTAGTAGACAGGGGGTCGATGGCAATCAGCCCCAGCATTTT. As protein: CASSRQGVDGNQPQHF.

The chain's CDR3 is CASREAEGAPGANVLTF. Written as DNA, the CDR3 is TGTGCCAGCAGAGAAGCCGAGGGGGCCCCCGGGGCCAACGTCCTGACTTTC. V and J are TRBV25-1 and TRBJ2-6; 7 nucleotides line up with TRBD1. Losses at the gene ends were 6 bases for V and 4 bases for J; bases not matched to a gene: 12. CDR1 MGHDK and CDR2 SYGVNS come from the germline V gene. CDR3 length: 17 amino acids. The full variable domain, rest sourced from reference TRBV25-1 and TRBJ2-6, is EADIYQTPRYLVIGTGKKITLECSQTMGHDKMYWYQQDPGMELHLIHYSYGVNSTEKGDLSSESTVSRIRTEHFPLTLESARPSHTSQYLCASREAEGAPGANVLTFGAGSRLTVL.

This chain connects TRBV6-5 to TRBJ1-1, with unresolved D. V lost 8 bases to trimming and J lost 7 bases, with 14 bases between them. Per germline, CDR1 MNHEY and CDR2 SVGAGI. The CDR3 spans 12 residues. The CDR3 loop is CASVPGWGEAFF. CDR3 nucleotide sequence: TGTGCCAGCGTCCCAGGATGGGGTGAAGCTTTCTTT.

This clone appeared once. The rearrangement links TRBV19 to TRBJ2-1; 10 bases fit TRBD1. Germline V lookup: CDR1 LNHDA, CDR2 SQIVND (reference sequence). After removal of 5 bases from V and 6 bases from J, the junction contained 7 bases not matched to a gene. CDR3 length: 15 residues. CDR3 in amino acids: CASSVTGGAFNEQFF. The DNA of the CDR3 is TGTGCCAGTAGTGTGACAGGGGGCGCTTTCAATGAGCAGTTCTTC.

This clone was counted between two and nine times. The chain carries TRBV5-1 and TRBJ1-1, with D hard to call. The germline V gene has CDR1 SGHRS and CDR2 YFSETQ. Trimming took off 3 bases at V and 3 bases at J, with 9 bases between the two ends. The CDR3 extends over 13 amino acids. CDR3 in DNA: TGCGCCAGCAGCTCAAGCCGGGACACTGAAGCTTTCTTT. This gives the protein CASSSSRDTEAFF.

The V gene is TRBV27, the J gene TRBJ1-1; D unclear. Trimming left V 7 bases short and J 4 bases short, with 13 bases between. The CDR3 consists of 13 residues. Germline values: CDR1 MNHEY, CDR2 SMNVEV (reference sequence). This chain's CDR3 is CASKGLEVTEAFF. In DNA form, the CDR3 reads TGTGCCAGCAAAGGGTTGGAGGTCACTGAAGCTTTCTTT.

The J gene is TRBJ2-7, the V gene TRBV5-1; 8 nucleotides agree with TRBD1. CDR1 and CDR2 from the germline V gene are SGHRS and YFSETQ. This CDR3 comprises 14 residues. The ends lost 4 bases at V and 2 bases at J; junction bases unmatched: 5. CDR3 amino acids: CASSRGQATYEQYF. The CDR3 bases are TGCGCCAGCAGCAGGGGACAGGCGACCTACGAGCAGTACTTC.

This clone came up once. CDR3 bases: TGCAGTGCTAGTAGAGGTTTCCAGCATTTT. This translates into CSASRGFQHF. This chain joins TRBV20-1 and TRBJ1-5; no definite D call. Trimming removed 3 bases at V and 12 bases at J, with 9 bases between. The CDR3 spans 10 residues. Germline V gene data show CDR1 as DFQATT and CDR2 as SNEGSKA (reference sequence).

The chain couples TRBV27 to TRBJ1-2, with 11 positions matching TRBD1. Trimming removed 1 base from V and 14 bases from J; junction bases left unmatched: 6. CDR3 length equals 13 residues. Germline V gives CDR1 MNHEY, CDR2 SMNVEV (reference sequence). The CDR3 coding sequence is TGTGCCAGCAGTTTATTCCCCGGGACAGGGGGTACCTTC. Translating it yields CASSLFPGTGGTF.